The 5 T cell receptor beta chains below were found in one sample sequenced in a study of human T cells and chemical hapten exposure. One entry per CDR3 protein, called by TCRdb with MiXCR from the 5' RACE reads. The sample lists 110,000 or so distinct CDR3 sequences, around 20% seen once, with 2.5% to 3.5% in the top ten. From whole blood left unfractionated, total RNA was extracted. Receptors were obtained from a human donor in good health.

This clonotype was counted between two and nine times. CDR3 sequence (DNA): TGTGCCATCAGTGAGATCGGAGGGCGAGACACTGAAGCTTTCTTT. It codes for CAISEIGGRDTEAFF. The rearrangement links TRBV10-3 to TRBJ1-1; D remains ambiguous. In germline, CDR1 is ENHRY, CDR2 SYGVKD. The CDR3 length is 15 residues. V was pared by 2 bases and J by 3 bases, with 13 bases between.

This clonotype was observed a handful of times. The J gene is TRBJ2-4, the V gene TRBV28; D is undetermined. Trimming took 2 bases from V and 13 from J, leaving 9 bases between them. Germline-derived CDR1 and CDR2 are MDHEN and SYDVKM. This CDR3 has 11 residues. The CDR3 nucleotides read TGTGCCAGCAGTTTACGCCGAAGCCAGTACTTC. Translation gives CASSLRRSQYF.

The gene calls are TRBV7-9 and TRBJ1-1; 8 bases map to TRBD1. The CDR3 extends over 16 amino acids. Germline CDR1 SEHNR, CDR2 FQNEAQ (reference sequence). Unmatched junction bases numbered 13, after V lost 3 bases and J lost 7 bases. CDR3 coding DNA: TGTGCCAGCAGCTTTACCGCGACAGGGGCCCCAGGTGAAGCTTTCTTT. It translates to CASSFTATGAPGEAFF.

In this sample, this clonotype turned up a few times. This CDR3 is CSVVQGMNTEAFF. CDR3 DNA: TGCAGCGTTGTGCAGGGCATGAACACTGAAGCTTTCTTT. The rearrangement uses TRBV29-1 and TRBJ1-1; D is perhaps TRBD1 (5 bases). Germline CDR1 reads SQVTM; CDR2 reads ANQGSEA. CDR3 length: 13 residues. With 4 bases removed from V and 0 bases from J, the gap between germline ends came to 9 bases.

The chain combines TRBV28 with TRBJ1-2; perhaps TRBD1 as D (5 bases). The CDR3 extends over 12 amino acids. The germline V and J ends were trimmed by 10 bases and 4 bases, with 13 bases remaining between them. CDR1 MDHEN and CDR2 SYDVKM come from the germline V gene. CDR3 nucleotides: TGTGCCACCAAAGACAGCTTCTATGGCTACACCTTC. It encodes CATKDSFYGYTF.